These 3 T cell receptor beta chains came from one sample sequenced in a study of shared clonotypes between healthy human individuals (dated by TCRdb to 2018 to 2021). Library generation was performed with the immunoSEQ multiplex PCR assay. The table was pulled from immuneACCESS by TCRdb, which kept in-frame rearrangements only. Such tables lose some clones; where checked, under half of the loss comes from unresolved V genes, and the rest has no known cause. Within this sample are approximately 1,500,000 clones, with approximately 97% of them counted one time only. The ten most abundant clones make up roughly 1.2% of the sample. Input material: naive CD4+ T cells sorted from blood. Sample cell subset or site, as interpreted from the label and publication: CD45RA+ positively selected. Receptors originate from a man aged 30 to 45 in good health.

The rearrangement links TRBV29-1 to TRBJ2-3; TRBD2 matches at 7 bases. The CDR3 consists of 13 residues. Germline assignment: CDR1 SQVTM and CDR2 ANQGSEA. The V gene end was trimmed by 3 bases and the J gene end by 1 base; junction bases not matched to a gene: 1. The CDR3 spells CSVEGGGTDTQYF. CDR3 nucleotide sequence: TGCAGCGTTGAGGGAGGGGGCACAGATACGCAGTATTTT.

Worth noting for this clone: The sample carries other DNA sequences with the same CDR3. This chain uses TRBV5-1 with TRBJ1-3; D unclear. Trimming cost V 0 bases and J 0 bases, with 4 bases left between them. Germline CDR1 reads SGHRS; CDR2 reads YFSETQ. The CDR3 covers 14 residues. In DNA, the CDR3 is TGCGCCAGCAGCTTGGAAGGCTCTGGAAACACCATATATTTT. Amino acids: CASSLEGSGNTIYF.

This chain uses TRBV30 with TRBJ2-1, with D possibly TRBD2 on 5 matching bases. This CDR3 region has 14 residues. The germline CDR1 and CDR2 sequences are GTSNPN and SVGIG (reference sequence). V gave up 7 bases and J gave up 0 bases, with 13 bases separating them. CDR3 nucleotide sequence: TGTGCCTCAAAAACTAGGAGCTCCTACAATGAGCAGTTCTTC. Protein product: CASKTRSSYNEQFF.